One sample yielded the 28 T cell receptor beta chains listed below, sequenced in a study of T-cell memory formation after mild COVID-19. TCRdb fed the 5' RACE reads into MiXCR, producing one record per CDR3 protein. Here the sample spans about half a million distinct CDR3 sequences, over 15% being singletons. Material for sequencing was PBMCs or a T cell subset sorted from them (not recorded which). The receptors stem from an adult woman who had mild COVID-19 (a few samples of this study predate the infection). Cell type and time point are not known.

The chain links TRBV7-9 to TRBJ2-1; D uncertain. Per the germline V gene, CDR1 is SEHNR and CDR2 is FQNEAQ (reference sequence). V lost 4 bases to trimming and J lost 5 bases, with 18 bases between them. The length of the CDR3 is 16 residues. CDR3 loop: CASSSSRGVVDNEQFF. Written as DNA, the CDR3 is TGTGCCAGCAGCTCTTCTAGAGGAGTGGTCGACAATGAGCAGTTCTTC.

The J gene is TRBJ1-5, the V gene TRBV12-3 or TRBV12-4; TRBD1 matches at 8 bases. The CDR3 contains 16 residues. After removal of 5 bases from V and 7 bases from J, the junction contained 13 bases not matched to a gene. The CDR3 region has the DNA TGTGCCAGCAGTCCCGGGACAGGATTTCGGAGGCAGCCCCAGCATTTT. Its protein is CASSPGTGFRRQPQHF.

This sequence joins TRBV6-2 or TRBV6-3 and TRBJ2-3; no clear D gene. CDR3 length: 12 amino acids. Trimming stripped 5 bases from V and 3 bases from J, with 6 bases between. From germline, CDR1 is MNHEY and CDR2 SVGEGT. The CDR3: CASSKMTDTQYF. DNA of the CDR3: TGTGCCAGCAGTAAGATGACAGATACGCAGTATTTT.

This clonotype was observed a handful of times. The CDR3 loop reads CSVFLNTGELFF. Written as DNA, the CDR3 is TGCAGCGTTTTTTTGAACACCGGGGAGCTGTTTTTT. The chain combines TRBV29-1 with TRBJ2-2; D is uncertain. Germline values: CDR1 SQVTM, CDR2 ANQGSEA. The CDR3 covers 12 residues. Trimming removed 5 bases at V and 1 base at J, with 5 bases between.

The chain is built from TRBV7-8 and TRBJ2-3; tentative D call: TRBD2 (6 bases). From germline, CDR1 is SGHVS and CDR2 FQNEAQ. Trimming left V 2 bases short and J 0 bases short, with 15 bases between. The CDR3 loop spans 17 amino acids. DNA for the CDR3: TGTGCCAGCAGCTTACCGCGGGGCGGACAAAGCACAGATACGCAGTATTTT. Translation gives CASSLPRGGQSTDTQYF.

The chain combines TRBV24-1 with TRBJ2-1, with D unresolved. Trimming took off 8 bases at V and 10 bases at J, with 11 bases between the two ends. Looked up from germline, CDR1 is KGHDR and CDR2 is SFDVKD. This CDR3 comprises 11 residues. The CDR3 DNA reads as TGTGCCACCACTAGTGGTAACGAGCAGTTCTTC. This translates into CATTSGNEQFF.

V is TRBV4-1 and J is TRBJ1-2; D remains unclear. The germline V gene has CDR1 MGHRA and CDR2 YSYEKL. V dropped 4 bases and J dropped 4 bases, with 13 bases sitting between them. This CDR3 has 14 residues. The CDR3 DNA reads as TGCGCCAGCAGCCCTCTCGGGTCTTCCTATGGCTACACCTTC. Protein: CASSPLGSSYGYTF.

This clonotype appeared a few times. The CDR3 is CASSGGRVMDTGELFF. The DNA of the CDR3 is TGTGCCAGCAGTGGGGGAAGGGTGATGGACACCGGGGAGCTGTTTTTT. The gene calls are TRBV6-6 and TRBJ2-2; D could derive from TRBD1 or TRBD2 (5 bases each). The CDR3 spans 16 residues. Trimming pared 5 bases from V and 3 bases from J, leaving 16 bases between. Germline V CDR1 and CDR2: MNHNY, SVGAGI (reference sequence).

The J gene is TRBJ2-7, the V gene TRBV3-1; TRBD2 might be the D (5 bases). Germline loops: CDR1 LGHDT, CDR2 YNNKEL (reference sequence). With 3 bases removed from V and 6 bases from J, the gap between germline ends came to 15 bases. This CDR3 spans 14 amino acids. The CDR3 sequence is CASSHDTGNSEQYF. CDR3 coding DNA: TGTGCCAGCAGCCACGATACGGGAAACTCCGAGCAGTACTTC.

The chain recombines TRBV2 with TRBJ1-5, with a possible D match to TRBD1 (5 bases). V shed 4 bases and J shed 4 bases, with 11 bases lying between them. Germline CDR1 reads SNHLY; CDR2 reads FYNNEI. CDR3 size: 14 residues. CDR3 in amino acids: CASSAQGLNQPQHF. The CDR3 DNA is TGTGCCAGCAGTGCCCAGGGCTTGAATCAGCCCCAGCATTTT.

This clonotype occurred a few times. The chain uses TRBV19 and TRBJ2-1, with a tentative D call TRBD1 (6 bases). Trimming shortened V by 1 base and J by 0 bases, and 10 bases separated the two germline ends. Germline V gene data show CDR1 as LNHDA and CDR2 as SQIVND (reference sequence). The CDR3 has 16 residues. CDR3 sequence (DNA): TGTGCCAGTAGTATAGGGAGAGGGGGCTCCTACAATGAGCAGTTCTTC. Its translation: CASSIGRGGSYNEQFF. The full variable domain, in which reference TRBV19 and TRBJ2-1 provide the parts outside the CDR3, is DGGITQSPKYLFRKEGQNVTLSCEQNLNHDAMYWYRQDPGQGLRLIYYSQIVNDFQKGDIAEGYSVSREKKESFPLTVTSAQKNPTAFYLCASSIGRGGSYNEQFFGPGTRLTVL.

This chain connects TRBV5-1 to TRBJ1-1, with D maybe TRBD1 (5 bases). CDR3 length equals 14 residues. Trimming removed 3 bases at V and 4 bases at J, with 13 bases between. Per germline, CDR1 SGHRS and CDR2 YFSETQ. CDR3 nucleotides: TGCGCCAGCAGCTCGGGGGGTATTTTCACTGAAGCTTTCTTT. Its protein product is CASSSGGIFTEAFF.

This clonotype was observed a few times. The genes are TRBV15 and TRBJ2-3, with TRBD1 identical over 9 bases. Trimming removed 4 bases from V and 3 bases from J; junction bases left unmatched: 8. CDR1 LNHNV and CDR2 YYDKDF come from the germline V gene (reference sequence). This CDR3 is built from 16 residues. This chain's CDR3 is CATSMPGQGMTDTQYF. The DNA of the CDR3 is TGTGCCACCAGCATGCCGGGACAGGGCATGACAGATACGCAGTATTTT.

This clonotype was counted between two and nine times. This chain's CDR3 is CATSDGQGMDYGYTF. CDR3 bases: TGTGCCACCAGTGACGGACAGGGGATGGACTATGGCTACACCTTC. This chain joins TRBV24-1 and TRBJ1-2; the match to TRBD1 covers 9 bases. This CDR3 comprises 15 residues. J was trimmed by 3 bases and V by 4 bases; bases with no gene match: 5. Germline CDR1 is KGHDR and CDR2 is SFDVKD.

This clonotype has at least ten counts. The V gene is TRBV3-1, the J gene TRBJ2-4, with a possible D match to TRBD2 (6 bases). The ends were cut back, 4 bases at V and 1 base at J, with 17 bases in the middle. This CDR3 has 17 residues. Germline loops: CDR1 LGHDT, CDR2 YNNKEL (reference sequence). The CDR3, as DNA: TGTGCCAGCAGCCTGAGGGAGGTCAGGGAGGCCAAAAACATTCAGTACTTC. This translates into CASSLREVREAKNIQYF.

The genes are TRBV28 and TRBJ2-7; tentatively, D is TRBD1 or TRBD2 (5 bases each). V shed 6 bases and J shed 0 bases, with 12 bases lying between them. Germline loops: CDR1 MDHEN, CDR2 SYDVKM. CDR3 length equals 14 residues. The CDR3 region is CASRTGTASYEQYF. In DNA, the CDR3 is TGTGCCAGCAGGACCGGGACGGCCTCCTACGAGCAGTACTTC.

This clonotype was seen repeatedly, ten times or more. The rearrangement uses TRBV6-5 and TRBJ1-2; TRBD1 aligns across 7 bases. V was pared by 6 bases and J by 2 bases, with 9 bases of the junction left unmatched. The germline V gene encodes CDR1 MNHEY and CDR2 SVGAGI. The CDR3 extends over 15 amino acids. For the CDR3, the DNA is TGTGCCAGCAGCACGGCCCGACAGGGCAACTATGGCTACACCTTC. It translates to CASSTARQGNYGYTF.

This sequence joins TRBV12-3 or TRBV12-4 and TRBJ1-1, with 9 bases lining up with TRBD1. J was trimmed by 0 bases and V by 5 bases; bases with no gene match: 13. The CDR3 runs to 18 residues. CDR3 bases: TGTGCCAGCAGTCCCCCCCCCCGGGACAGGGAAATGAACACTGAAGCTTTCTTT. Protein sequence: CASSPPPRDREMNTEAFF.

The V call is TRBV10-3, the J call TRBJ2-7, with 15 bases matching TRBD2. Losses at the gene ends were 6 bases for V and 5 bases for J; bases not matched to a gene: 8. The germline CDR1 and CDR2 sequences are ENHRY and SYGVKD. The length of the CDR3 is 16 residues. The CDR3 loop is CAISQGLAGGAHEQYF. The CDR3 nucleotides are TGTGCCATCAGCCAAGGACTAGCGGGAGGGGCCCACGAGCAGTACTTC.

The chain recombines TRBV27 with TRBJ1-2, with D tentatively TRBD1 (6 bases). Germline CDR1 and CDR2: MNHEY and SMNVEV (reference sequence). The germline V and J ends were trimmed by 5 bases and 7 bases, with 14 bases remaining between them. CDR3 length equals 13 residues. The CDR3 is CASSLGGGPGYTF. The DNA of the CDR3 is TGTGCCAGCAGTCTAGGGGGAGGGCCTGGCTACACCTTC.

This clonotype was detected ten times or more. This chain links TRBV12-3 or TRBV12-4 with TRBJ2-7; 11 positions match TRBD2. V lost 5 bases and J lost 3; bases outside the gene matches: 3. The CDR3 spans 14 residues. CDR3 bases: TGTGCCAGCAGTACCGGGACTAGCGGCTACGAGCAGTACTTC. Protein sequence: CASSTGTSGYEQYF.

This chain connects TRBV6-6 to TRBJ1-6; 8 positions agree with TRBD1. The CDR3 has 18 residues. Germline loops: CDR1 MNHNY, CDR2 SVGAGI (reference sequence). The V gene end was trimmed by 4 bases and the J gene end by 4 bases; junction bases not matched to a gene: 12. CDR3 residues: CASSSFQGARGYNSPLHF. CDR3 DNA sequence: TGTGCCAGCAGTTCATTCCAGGGGGCGCGGGGTTATAATTCACCCCTCCACTTT.

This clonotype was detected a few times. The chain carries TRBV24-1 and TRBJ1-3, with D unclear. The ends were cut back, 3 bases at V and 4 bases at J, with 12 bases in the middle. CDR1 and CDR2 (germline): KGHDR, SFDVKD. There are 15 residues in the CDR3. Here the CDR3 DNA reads TGTGCCACCAGTGATCCCAAGAGTGTCGGAAACACCATATATTTT. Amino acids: CATSDPKSVGNTIYF.

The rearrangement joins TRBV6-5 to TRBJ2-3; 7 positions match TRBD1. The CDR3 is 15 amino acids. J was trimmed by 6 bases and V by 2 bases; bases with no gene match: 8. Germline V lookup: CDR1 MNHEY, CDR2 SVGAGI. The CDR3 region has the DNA TGTGCCAGCAGTTACCTGGGACAGATTAGTGATACGCAGTATTTT. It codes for CASSYLGQISDTQYF.

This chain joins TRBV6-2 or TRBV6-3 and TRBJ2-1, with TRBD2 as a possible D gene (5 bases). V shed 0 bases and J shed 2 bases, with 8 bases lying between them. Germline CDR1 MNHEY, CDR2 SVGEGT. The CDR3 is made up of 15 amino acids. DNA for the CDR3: TGTGCCAGCAGTTACTCGGCGGAGGCCTACAATGAGCAGTTCTTC. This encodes CASSYSAEAYNEQFF.

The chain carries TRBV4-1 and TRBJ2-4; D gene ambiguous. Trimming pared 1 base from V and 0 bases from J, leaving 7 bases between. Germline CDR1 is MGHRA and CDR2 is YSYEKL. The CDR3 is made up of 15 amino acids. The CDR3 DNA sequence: TGCGCCAGCAGCCAAGGTCCCGTAGCCAAAAACATTCAGTACTTC. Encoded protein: CASSQGPVAKNIQYF.

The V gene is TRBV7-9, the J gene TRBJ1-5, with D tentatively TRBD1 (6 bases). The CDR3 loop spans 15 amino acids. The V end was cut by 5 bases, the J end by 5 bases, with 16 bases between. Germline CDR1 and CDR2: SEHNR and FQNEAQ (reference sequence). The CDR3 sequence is CASSKQGAGHQPQHF. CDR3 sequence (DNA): TGTGCCAGCAGCAAACAGGGAGCCGGTCATCAGCCCCAGCATTTT. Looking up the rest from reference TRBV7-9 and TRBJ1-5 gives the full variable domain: DTGVSQNPRHKITKRGQNVTFRCDPISEHNRLYWYRQTLGQGPEFLTYFQNEAQLEKSRLLSDRFSAERPKGSFSTLEIQRTEQGDSAMYLCASSKQGAGHQPQHFGDGTRLSIL.

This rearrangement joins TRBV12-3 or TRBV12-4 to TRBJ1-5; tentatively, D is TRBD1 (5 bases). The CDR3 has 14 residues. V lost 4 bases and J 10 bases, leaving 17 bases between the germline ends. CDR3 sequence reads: CASSSLETVLPQHF. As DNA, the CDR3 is TGTGCCAGCAGTTCTCTCGAGACAGTTCTACCCCAGCATTTT.